These T cell receptor beta chains were read from a single sample in a study of blood T cell repertoires in COVID-19. The method was immunoSEQ multiplex PCR; TCRdb's version includes in-frame clones alone and lacks a portion of them. Found here are 250,000 to 300,000 clones, 90% of them singletons; the top ten hold approximately 2.1%. The material sequenced was peripheral blood. These receptors came from a woman in her sixties or seventies with COVID-19, enrolled during active disease. The CDR3 runs from the conserved cysteine through the conserved F or W. A D gene is named only where the DNA matches it firmly. Only some rows state a clone size, as once, few, many or a class for expanded clones.

NA,TRBV3-1/TRBV3-2,NA,TRBJ1-1,CASKKEAEAFF,TGTGCCAGCAAGAAGGAGGCTGAAGCTTTCTTT
NA,TRBV5-1,NA,TRBJ2-2,CASSLGMGRSNTGELFF,TGCGCCAGCAGCTTGGGTATGGGGAGATCGAACACCGGGGAGCTGTTTTTT
NA,TRBV7-9,NA,TRBJ1-1,CASSTQEGTEAFF,TGTGCCAGCAGCACACAGGAGGGAACTGAAGCTTTCTTT
NA,TRBV13,NA,TRBJ1-2,CASRVQGMTRGYTF,TGTGCCAGCAGGGTTCAGGGGATGACGCGGGGCTACACCTTC
NA,TRBV2,NA,TRBJ2-7,CASAGETSSYEQYF,TGTGCCAGCGCAGGCGAGACCAGCTCCTACGAGCAGTACTTC
NA,TRBV27,NA,TRBJ1-6,CAIGQPNSPLHF,TGTGCCATCGGACAGCCAAATTCACCCCTCCACTTT
TRBD2,TRBV6-2/TRBV6-3,NA,TRBJ2-1,CASSYHRGLAVGNEQFF,TGTGCCAGCAGTTACCATCGGGGACTAGCGGTTGGGAATGAGCAGTTCTTC
NA,TRBV12-3/TRBV12-4,NA,TRBJ1-1,CASSLGGGTEAFF,TGTGCCAGCAGTTTAGGGGGAGGAACTGAAGCTTTCTTT
TRBD2,TRBV15,NA,TRBJ2-1,CATSRGLAGRNEQFF,TGTGCCACCAGCAGAGGACTAGCGGGGCGGAATGAGCAGTTCTTC
TRBD1,TRBV10-3,NA,TRBJ1-2,CAIRKDRETSGYTF,TGTGCCATCAGGAAGGACAGGGAGACGAGTGGCTACACCTTC
TRBD1,TRBV7-7,NA,TRBJ2-3,CASSLGPDRGLTDTDTQYF,TGTGCTAGCAGCTTAGGTCCGGACAGGGGCCTCACCGACACAGATACGCAGTATTTT
TRBD1,TRBV18,NA,TRBJ2-7,CASSPSGGYEQYF,TGTGCCAGCTCACCATCAGGGGGTTACGAGCAGTACTTC
NA,TRBV19,NA,TRBJ1-1,CASRYERSRPEAFF,TGTGCCAGTAGATATGAACGTTCGAGGCCTGAAGCTTTCTTT
NA,TRBV6-1,many,TRBJ1-1,CASSDRWTEDEAFF,TGTGCCAGCAGTGACAGATGGACTGAGGATGAAGCTTTCTTT
TRBD1,TRBV7-8,NA,TRBJ1-2,CASSPRTGVFYGYTF,TGTGCCAGCAGCCCTAGGACAGGGGTCTTCTATGGCTACACCTTC
TRBD1,TRBV5-5,NA,TRBJ1-2,CASSRDSGYGYTF,TGTGCCAGCAGTCGGGACAGCGGATATGGCTACACCTTC
TRBD1,TRBV9,NA,TRBJ1-4,CASSVDRGGEKLFF,TGTGCCAGCAGCGTAGACAGGGGGGGAGAAAAACTGTTTTTT
NA,TRBV4-3,NA,TRBJ1-2,CASSQAMGGANYGYTF,TGCGCCAGCAGCCAAGCGATGGGGGGGGCAAACTATGGCTACACCTTC
NA,TRBV7-3,NA,TRBJ1-2,CASSHNPGEGYTF,TGTGCCAGCAGCCACAACCCCGGGGAGGGCTACACCTTC
NA,TRBV27,few,TRBJ2-7,CASSRVGIPYEQYF,TGTGCCAGCAGCCGGGTCGGTATCCCCTACGAGCAGTACTTC
NA,TRBV19,NA,TRBJ1-6,CASSQGGYNSPLHF,TGTGCCAGTAGTCAAGGCGGCTATAATTCACCCCTCCACTTT
TRBD1,TRBV5-5,NA,TRBJ1-1,CASSPRTGGDTEAFF,TGTGCCAGCAGCCCGAGGACAGGCGGCGACACTGAAGCTTTCTTT
TRBD1,TRBV29-1,NA,TRBJ1-5,CSASRQGINQPQHF,TGCAGCGCCAGCCGACAGGGGATTAATCAGCCCCAGCATTTT
NA,TRBV7-8,NA,TRBJ1-1,CASTLRGGLSNTEAFF,TGTGCCAGCACCCTTCGAGGGGGACTATCGAACACTGAAGCTTTCTTT
NA,TRBV3-1/TRBV3-2,few,TRBJ1-2,CASRPKQGGYGYTF,TGTGCCAGCAGGCCGAAACAGGGTGGCTATGGCTACACCTTC
TRBD1,TRBV27,NA,TRBJ1-1,CASSPRQGENTEAFF,TGTGCCAGCAGTCCGAGACAGGGGGAGAACACTGAAGCTTTCTTT
NA,TRBV5-6,NA,TRBJ2-2,CASSLGVRAFDGELFF,TGTGCCAGCAGCTTGGGGGTCAGGGCCTTCGACGGGGAGCTGTTTTTT
TRBD1,TRBV4-2,once,TRBJ2-1,CASSQESGTGHNEQFF,TGTGCCAGCAGCCAAGAATCGGGGACAGGGCATAATGAGCAGTTCTTC
NA,TRBV5-4,NA,TRBJ1-4,CASSTYRRTRGEKLFF,TGTGCCAGCAGCACCTACAGGAGAACGAGAGGTGAAAAACTGTTTTTT
NA,TRBV6-5,NA,TRBJ1-1,CASRLRENTEAFF,TGTGCCAGCAGGTTAAGAGAGAACACTGAAGCTTTCTTT
NA,TRBV7-3,NA,TRBJ2-5,CASSLPQGRETQYF,TGTGCCAGCAGCTTACCCCAGGGTCGGGAGACCCAGTACTTC
TRBD1,TRBV18,NA,TRBJ2-7,CASSTPTGGVDEQYF,TGTGCCAGCTCAACACCGACAGGGGGGGTAGACGAGCAGTACTTC
TRBD1,TRBV6-6,once,TRBJ2-7,CASSLNRDSLQLYF,TGTGCCAGCAGTTTGAACCGGGACAGCCTTCAGCTTTACTTC
TRBD1,TRBV5-5,NA,TRBJ2-1,CASSLRGGFKEQFF,TGTGCCAGCAGCTTGAGAGGGGGCTTTAAAGAGCAGTTCTTC
NA,TRBV27,NA,TRBJ1-5,CASSIDRYSNQPQHF,TGTGCCAGCAGTATTGACAGATATAGCAATCAGCCCCAGCATTTT
NA,TRBV27,NA,TRBJ2-7,CASSLTLNGEQYF,TGTGCCAGCAGTTTAACGCTCAACGGCGAGCAGTACTTC
NA,TRBV5-6,NA,TRBJ2-2,CASSSLGGAGELFF,TGTGCCAGCAGCTCTCTTGGAGGGGCCGGGGAGCTGTTTTTT
TRBD1,TRBV10-3,once,TRBJ1-5,CATRDRDQYQPQHF,TGTGCCACCCGGGACAGGGACCAGTATCAGCCCCAGCATTTT
NA,TRBV11-3,NA,TRBJ1-1,CASSLRGNTEAFF,TGTGCCAGCAGCTTACGAGGGAACACTGAAGCTTTCTTT
NA,TRBV7-2,NA,TRBJ2-1,CASSYRVDEQFF,TGTGCCAGCAGCTACAGGGTCGATGAGCAGTTCTTC